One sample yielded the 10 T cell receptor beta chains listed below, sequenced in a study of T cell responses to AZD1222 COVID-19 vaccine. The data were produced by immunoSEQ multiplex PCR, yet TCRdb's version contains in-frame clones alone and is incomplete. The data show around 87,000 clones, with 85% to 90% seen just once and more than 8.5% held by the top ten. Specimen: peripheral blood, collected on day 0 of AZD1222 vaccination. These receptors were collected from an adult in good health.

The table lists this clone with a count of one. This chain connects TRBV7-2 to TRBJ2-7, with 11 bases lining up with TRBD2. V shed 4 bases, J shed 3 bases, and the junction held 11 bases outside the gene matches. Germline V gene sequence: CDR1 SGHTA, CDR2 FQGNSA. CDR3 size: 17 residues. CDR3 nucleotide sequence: TGTGCCAGCAGCTACGGCATAGGGCTAGCGGGAGGCTACGAGCAGTACTTC. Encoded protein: CASSYGIGLAGGYEQYF.

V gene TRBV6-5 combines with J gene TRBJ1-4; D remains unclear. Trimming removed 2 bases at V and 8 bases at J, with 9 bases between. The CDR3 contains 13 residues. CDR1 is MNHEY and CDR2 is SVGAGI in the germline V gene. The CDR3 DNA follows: TGTGCCAGCAGTTACAGACGCCGGGAAAAACTGTTTTTT. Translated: CASSYRRREKLFF.

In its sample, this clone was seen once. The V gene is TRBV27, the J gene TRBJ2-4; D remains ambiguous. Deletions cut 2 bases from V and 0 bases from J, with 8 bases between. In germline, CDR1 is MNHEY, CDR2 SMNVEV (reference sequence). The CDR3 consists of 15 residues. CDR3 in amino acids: CASSLRILAKNIQYF. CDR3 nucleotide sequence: TGTGCCAGCAGTTTAAGAATTCTAGCCAAAAACATTCAGTACTTC.

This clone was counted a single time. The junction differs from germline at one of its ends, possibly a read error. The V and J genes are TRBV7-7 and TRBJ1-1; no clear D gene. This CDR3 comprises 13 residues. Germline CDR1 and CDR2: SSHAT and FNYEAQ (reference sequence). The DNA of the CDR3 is TGTGCTAGCAGCTTAACTGATGCCACTGAAGCTTTCTTT. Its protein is CASSLTDATEAFF.

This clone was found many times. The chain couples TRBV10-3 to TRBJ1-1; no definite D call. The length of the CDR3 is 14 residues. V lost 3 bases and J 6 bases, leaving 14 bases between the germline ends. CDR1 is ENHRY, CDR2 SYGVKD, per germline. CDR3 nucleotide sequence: TGTGCCATCAGTGACCTAGGAGGGTCGGCTGAAGCTTTCTTT. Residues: CAISDLGGSAEAFF.

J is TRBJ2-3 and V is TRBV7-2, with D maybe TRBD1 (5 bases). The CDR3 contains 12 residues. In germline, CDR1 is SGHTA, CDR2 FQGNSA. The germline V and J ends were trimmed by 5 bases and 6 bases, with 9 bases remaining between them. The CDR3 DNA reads TGTGCCAGCAGCCAAGGGGTTGATACGCAGTATTTT. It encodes CASSQGVDTQYF.

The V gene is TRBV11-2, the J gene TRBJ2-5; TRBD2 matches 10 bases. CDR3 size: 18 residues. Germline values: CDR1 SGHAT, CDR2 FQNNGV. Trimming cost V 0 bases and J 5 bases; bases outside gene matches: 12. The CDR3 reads CASSLEYSGGAGDETQYF. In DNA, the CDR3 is TGTGCCAGCAGCTTAGAATACAGCGGGGGGGCCGGGGACGAGACCCAGTACTTC.

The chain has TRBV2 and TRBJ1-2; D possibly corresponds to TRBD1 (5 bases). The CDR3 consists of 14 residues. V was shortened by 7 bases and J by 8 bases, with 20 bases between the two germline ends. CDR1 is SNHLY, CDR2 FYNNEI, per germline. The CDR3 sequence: CASISWTGRQGYTF. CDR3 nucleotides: TGTGCCAGCATTAGCTGGACGGGACGACAAGGCTACACCTTC.

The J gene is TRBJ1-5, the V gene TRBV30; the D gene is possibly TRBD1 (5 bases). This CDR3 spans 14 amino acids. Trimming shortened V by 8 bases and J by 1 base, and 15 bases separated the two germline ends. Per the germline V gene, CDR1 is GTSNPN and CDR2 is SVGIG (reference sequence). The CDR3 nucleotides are TGTGCCCTACGGACAAAACTAAGCAATCAGCCCCAGCATTTT. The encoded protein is CALRTKLSNQPQHF.

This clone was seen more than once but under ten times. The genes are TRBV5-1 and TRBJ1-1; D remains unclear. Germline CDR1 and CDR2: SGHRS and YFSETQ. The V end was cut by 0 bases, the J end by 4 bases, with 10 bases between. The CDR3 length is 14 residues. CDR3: CASSLVQVGTEAFF. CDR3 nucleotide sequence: TGCGCCAGCAGCTTGGTTCAGGTTGGCACTGAAGCTTTCTTT.